The T cell receptor (beta chain) under discussion was sequenced for a study of blood T cell repertoires in COVID-19. Original analysis: Reference gene primer amplification gave estimated nucleated cell counts. The data were produced by immunoSEQ multiplex PCR, yet TCRdb's version contains in-frame clones alone and is incomplete. The V and J calls and the clone size are those of that table, but D and trimming were determined from the DNA. The table has about 300,000 clones, 85% seen once. Participants were aged about 18 to 89 years from about 25 US areas. Two negative PCRs, clearance, or symptom resolution were required of recovered Cohort 3 donors. The table lists this clone with a few counts. J gave up 2 bases and V 4 bases, and 4 bases lay outside the gene matches. The CDR3 length is 15 residues. Germline V gene sequence: CDR1 SGHTA, CDR2 FQGNSA.

Material for sequencing was PBMCs or T cells enriched from blood (not recorded which). The sequence derives from a woman aged 45 to 65 who had recovered from COVID-19. V is TRBV7-2 and J is TRBJ1-4; 7 bases map to TRBD1. DNA for the CDR3: TGTGCCAGCAGCTCGCAGGGGGTGACTAATGAAAAACTGTTTTTT. Translated, it gives CASSSQGVTNEKLFF.